The clone carrying this T cell receptor beta chain was recorded at least ten times. Amplified TCR beta CDR3 regions derived from RNA transcripts. A first-round RT-PCR of the TCR CDR3 used the HTBI primer set. TCRdb passed the multiplex PCR reads through MiXCR, listing each CDR3 protein once. The table records 650,000 to 750,000 distinct CDR3 sequences, around 15% of them present only once. V dropped 4 bases and J dropped 4 bases, with 17 bases sitting between them. Looked up from germline, CDR1 is SGDLS and CDR2 is YYNGEE. The CDR3 length is 15 residues. This specimen comes from a study of T cells in Graves' hyperthyroidism and ophthalmopathy.

The material sequenced was blood. J is TRBJ1-1 and V is TRBV9; maybe TRBD1 (6 bases). This TCR was sampled from a woman aged 18-29 years with Graves' hyperthyroidism. CDR3 in DNA: TGTGCCAGCAGCCCCCCCTGGCAGGGGAGCACTGAAGCTTTCTTT. This encodes CASSPPWQGSTEAFF.